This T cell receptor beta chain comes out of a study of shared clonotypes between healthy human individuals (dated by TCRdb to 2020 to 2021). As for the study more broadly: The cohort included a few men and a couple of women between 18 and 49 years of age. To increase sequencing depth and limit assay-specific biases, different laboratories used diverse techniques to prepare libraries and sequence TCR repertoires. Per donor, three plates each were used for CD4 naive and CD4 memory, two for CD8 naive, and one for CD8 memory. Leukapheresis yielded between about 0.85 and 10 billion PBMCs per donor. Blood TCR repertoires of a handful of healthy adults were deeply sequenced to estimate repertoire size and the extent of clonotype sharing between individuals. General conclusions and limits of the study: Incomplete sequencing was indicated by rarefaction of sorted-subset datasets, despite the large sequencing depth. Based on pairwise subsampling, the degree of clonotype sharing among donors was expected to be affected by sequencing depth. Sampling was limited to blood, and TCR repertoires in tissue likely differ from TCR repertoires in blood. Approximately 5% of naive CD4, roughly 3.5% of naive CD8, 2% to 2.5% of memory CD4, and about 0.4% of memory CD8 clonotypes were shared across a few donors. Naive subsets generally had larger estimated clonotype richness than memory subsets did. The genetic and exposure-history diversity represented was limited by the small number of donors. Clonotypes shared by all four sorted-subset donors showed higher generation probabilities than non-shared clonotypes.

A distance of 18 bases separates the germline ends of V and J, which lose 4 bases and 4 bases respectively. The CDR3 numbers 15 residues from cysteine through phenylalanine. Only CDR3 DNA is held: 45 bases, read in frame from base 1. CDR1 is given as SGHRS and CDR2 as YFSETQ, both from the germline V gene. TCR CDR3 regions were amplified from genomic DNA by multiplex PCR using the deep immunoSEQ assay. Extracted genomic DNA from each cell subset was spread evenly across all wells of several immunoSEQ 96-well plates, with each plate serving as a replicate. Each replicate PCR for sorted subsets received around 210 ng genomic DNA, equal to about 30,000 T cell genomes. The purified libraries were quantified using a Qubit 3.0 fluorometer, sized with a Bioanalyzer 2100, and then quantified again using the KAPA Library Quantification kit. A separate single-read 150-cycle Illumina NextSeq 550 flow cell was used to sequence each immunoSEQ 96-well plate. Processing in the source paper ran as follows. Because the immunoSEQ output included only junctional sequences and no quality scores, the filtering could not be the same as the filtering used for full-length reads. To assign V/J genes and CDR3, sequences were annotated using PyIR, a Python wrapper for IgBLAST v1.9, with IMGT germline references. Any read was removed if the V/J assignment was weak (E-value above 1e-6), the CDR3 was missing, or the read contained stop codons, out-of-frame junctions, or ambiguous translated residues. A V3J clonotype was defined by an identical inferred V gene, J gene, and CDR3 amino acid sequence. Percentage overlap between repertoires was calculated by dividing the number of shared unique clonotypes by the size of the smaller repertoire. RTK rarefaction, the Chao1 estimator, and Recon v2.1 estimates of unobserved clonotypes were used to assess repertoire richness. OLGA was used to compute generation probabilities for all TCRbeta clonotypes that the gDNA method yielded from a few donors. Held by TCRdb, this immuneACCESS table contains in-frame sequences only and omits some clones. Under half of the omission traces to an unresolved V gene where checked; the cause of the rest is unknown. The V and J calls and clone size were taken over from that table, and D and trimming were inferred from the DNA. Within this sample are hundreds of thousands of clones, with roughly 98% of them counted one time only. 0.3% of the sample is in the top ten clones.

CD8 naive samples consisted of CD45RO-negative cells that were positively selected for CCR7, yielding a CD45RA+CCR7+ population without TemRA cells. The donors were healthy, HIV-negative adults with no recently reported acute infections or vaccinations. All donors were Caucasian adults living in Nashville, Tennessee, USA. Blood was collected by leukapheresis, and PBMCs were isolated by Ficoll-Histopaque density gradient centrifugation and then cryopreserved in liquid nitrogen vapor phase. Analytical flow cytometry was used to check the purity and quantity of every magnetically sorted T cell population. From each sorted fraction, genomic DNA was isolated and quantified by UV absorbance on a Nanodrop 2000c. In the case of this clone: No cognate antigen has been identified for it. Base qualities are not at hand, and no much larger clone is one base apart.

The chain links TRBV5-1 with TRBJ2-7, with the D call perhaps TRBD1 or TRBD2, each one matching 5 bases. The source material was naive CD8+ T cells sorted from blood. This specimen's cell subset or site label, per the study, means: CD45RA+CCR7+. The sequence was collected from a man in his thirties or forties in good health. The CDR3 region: CASSLGTDTQYEQYF. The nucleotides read TGCGCCAGCAGCCTCGGGACCGACACTCAATACGAGCAGTACTTC. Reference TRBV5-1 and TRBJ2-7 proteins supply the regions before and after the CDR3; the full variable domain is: KAGVTQTPRYLIKTRGQQVTLSCSPISGHRSVSWYQQTPGQGLQFLFEYFSETQRNKGNFPGRFSGRQFSNSRSEMNVSTLELGDSALYLCASSLGTDTQYEQYFGPGTRLTVT.